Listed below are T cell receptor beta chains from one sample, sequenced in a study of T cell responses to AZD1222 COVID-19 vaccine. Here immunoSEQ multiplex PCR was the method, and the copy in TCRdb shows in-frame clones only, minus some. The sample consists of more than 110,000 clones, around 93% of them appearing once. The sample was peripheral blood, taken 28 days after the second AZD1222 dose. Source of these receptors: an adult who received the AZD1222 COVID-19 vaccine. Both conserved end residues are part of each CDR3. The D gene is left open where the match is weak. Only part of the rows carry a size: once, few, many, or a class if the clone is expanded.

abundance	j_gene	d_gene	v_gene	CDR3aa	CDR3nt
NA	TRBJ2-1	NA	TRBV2	CASSTDRTYNEQFF	TGTGCCAGCAGTACAGACAGAACCTACAATGAGCAGTTCTTC
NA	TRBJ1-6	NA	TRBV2	CASSEGPGIGSPLHF	TGTGCCAGCAGTGAAGGCCCGGGAATAGGGTCACCCCTCCACTTT
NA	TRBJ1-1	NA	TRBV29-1	CSAIGTTAEAFF	TGCAGCGCGATCGGGACTACCGCTGAAGCTTTCTTT
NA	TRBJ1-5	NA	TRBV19	CASSIGLLINQPQHF	TGTGCCAGTAGTATAGGCCTCCTTATCAATCAGCCCCAGCATTTT
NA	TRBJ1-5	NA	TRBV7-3	CASSLTSTYRGNQPQHF	TGTGCCAGCAGCTTAACGAGCACATACAGAGGCAATCAGCCCCAGCATTTT
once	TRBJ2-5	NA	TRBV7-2	CASSLGGISQETQYF	TGTGCCAGCAGCTTAGGGGGAATTTCTCAAGAGACCCAGTACTTC
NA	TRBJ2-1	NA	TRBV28	CATLGGTSYNEQFF	TGTGCCACCCTAGGGGGGACCTCCTACAATGAGCAGTTCTTC
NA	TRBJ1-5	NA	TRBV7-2	CASSPQDGINQPQHF	TGTGCCAGCAGCCCCCAGGACGGAATCAATCAGCCCCAGCATTTT
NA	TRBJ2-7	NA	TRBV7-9	CASSLGVGTSYEQYF	TGTGCCAGCAGCTTAGGGGTCGGGACCTCCTACGAGCAGTACTTC
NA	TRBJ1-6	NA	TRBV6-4	CASSALSGNSPLHF	TGTGCCAGCAGTGCCCTGTCGGGTAATTCACCCCTCCACTTT
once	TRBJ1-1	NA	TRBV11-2	CASSLAGGAEAFF	TGTGCCAGCAGCTTAGCGGGGGGGGCTGAAGCTTTCTTT
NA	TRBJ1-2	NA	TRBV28	CASSWEAANYGYTF	TGTGCCAGCAGTTGGGAGGCCGCTAACTATGGCTACACCTTC
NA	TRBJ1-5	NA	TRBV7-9	CASSLGKSSNQPQHF	TGTGCCAGCAGCTTGGGGAAATCCAGCAATCAGCCCCAGCATTTT
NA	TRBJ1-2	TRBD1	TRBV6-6	CASSSDRGQIYGYTF	TGTGCCAGCAGTAGTGACAGGGGGCAGATCTATGGCTACACCTTC
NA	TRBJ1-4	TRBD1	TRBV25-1	CASSRTGGGEKLFF	TGTGCCAGCAGTCGGACAGGGGGTGGCGAAAAACTGTTTTTT
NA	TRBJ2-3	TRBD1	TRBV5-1	CASSGTGQPFTDTQYF	TGCGCCAGCAGCGGGACAGGGCAGCCCTTCACAGATACGCAGTATTTT
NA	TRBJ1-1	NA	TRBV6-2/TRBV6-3	CASSYGRGFGTEAFF	TGTGCCAGCAGTTACGGGCGGGGTTTTGGCACTGAAGCTTTCTTT
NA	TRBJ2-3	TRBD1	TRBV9	CASSVATGQGLNTQYF	TGTGCCAGCAGCGTAGCTACCGGACAGGGGCTAAATACGCAGTATTTT
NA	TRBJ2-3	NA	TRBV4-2	CASSPGGPTDTQYF	TGTGCCAGCAGCCCAGGCGGCCCCACAGATACGCAGTATTTT
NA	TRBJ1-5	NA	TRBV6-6	CASSYVRDGGGPQHF	TGTGCCAGCAGTTATGTAAGGGACGGCGGCGGGCCCCAGCATTTT
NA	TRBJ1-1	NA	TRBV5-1	CASSPGTIGEAFF	TGCGCCAGCAGCCCCGGGACCATTGGTGAAGCTTTCTTT
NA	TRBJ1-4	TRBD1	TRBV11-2	CASSQDRVHEKLFF	TGTGCCAGCAGCCAGGACAGGGTTCATGAAAAACTGTTTTTT
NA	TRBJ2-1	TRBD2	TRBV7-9	CASSPSGTRNEQFF	TGTGCCAGCAGCCCGAGCGGGACTCGCAATGAGCAGTTCTTC
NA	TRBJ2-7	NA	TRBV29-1	CSVVQGAEQYF	TGCAGCGTCGTACAGGGTGCCGAGCAGTACTTC
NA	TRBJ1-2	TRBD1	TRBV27	CASRHGTGAGYTF	TGTGCCAGCAGACACGGCACAGGGGCCGGCTACACCTTC
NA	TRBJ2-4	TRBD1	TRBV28	CASSQGQPKNIQYF	TGTGCCAGCAGTCAGGGACAGCCCAAAAACATTCAGTACTTC
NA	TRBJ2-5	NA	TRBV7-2	CASSPGVAARGQETQYF	TGTGCCAGCAGTCCAGGGGTCGCGGCTAGAGGTCAAGAGACCCAGTACTTC
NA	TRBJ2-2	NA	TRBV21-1	CASSKAYHNGELFF	TGTGCCAGCAGCAAAGCCTATCACAACGGGGAGCTGTTTTTT
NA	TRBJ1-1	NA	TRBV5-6	CASSPGRYTEAFF	TGTGCCAGCAGCCCGGGACGGTACACTGAAGCTTTCTTT
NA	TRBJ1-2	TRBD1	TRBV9	CASSPRTGAGYGYTF	TGTGCCAGCAGCCCCAGGACAGGCGCTGGCTATGGCTACACCTTC
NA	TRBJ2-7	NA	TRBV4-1	CASSPAASRYEQYF	TGCGCCAGCAGCCCCGCCGCGTCGAGGTACGAGCAGTACTTC